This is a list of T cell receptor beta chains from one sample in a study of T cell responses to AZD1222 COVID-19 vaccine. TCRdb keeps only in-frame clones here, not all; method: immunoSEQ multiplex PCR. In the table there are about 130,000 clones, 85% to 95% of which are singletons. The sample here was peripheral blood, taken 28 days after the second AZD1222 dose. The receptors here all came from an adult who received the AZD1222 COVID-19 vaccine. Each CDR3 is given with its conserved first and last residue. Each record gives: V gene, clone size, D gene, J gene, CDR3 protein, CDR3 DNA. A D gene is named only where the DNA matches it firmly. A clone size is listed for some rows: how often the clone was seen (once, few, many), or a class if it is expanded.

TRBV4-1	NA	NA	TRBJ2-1	CASRSETAEQFF	TGCGCCAGCAGGTCCGAAACGGCGGAGCAGTTCTTC
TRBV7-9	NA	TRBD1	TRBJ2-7	CASSLQGAPHEQYF	TGTGCCAGCAGCCTACAGGGGGCCCCCCACGAGCAGTACTTC
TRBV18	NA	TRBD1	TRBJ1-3	CASHTGTEGNTIYF	TGTGCCAGCCATACCGGGACAGAAGGAAACACCATATATTTT
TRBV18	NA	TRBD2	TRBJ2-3	CASSRLADTDTQYF	TGTGCCAGCTCACGACTAGCAGACACAGATACGCAGTATTTT
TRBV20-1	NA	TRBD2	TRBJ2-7	CSASLTSGSYEQYF	TGCAGTGCTAGTCTGACTAGCGGATCCTACGAGCAGTACTTC
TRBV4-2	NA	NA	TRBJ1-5	CASSPSVSTDSNQPQHF	TGTGCCAGCAGCCCAAGCGTCTCGACAGATAGCAATCAGCCCCAGCATTTT
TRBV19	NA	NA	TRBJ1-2	CASSIDRDIGYTF	TGTGCCAGTAGTATAGATCGCGACATCGGCTACACCTTC
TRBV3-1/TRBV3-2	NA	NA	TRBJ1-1	CASSQSGALPDKGFF	TGTGCCAGCAGCCAGAGCGGGGCCCTCCCAGATAAGGGTTTCTTT
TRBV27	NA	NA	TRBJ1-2	CASSNHRVGGYTF	TGTGCCAGCAGCAACCACAGGGTGGGCGGCTACACCTTC
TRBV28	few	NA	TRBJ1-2	CASSLTGPLNYGYTF	TGTGCCAGCAGTTTGACGGGACCTCTCAACTATGGCTACACCTTC
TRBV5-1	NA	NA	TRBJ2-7	CASSLGPGTYEQYF	TGCGCCAGCAGCTTGGGGCCCGGAACCTACGAGCAGTACTTC
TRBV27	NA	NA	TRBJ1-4	CASTSRRGPDEKLFF	TGTGCCAGCACGTCACGACGGGGGCCGGATGAAAAACTGTTTTTT